A selection of T cell receptor beta chains follows, all from one sample in a study of cytomegalovirus exposure and HLA in healthy donors. Data came from immunoSEQ multiplex PCR; TCRdb stores just in-frame clones and leaves some out. The sample carries some 150,000 clones, 75% to 85% recorded once. The sample was PBMCs. All receptors derive from a female donor in good health and CMV-seropositive. Each CDR3 is given without its conserved first and last residue. Each record gives: D gene, V gene, CDR3 protein. A D gene is named only where the DNA matches it firmly.

D: NA; V: TRBV2; CDR3: ASRINRSSNEKLF
D: NA; V: TRBV6-4; CDR3: ASSELVTDTQY
D: TRBD2; V: TRBV27; CDR3: ASSLAGTTYEQY
D: TRBD2; V: TRBV10-2; CDR3: ASSGTSGRRRGTDTQY
D: TRBD1; V: TRBV11-3; CDR3: ASSPGQGRDTEAF
D: NA; V: TRBV10-3; CDR3: AISESQGGVQETQY
D: TRBD2; V: TRBV18; CDR3: ASSSSLAGGLYNEQF
D: NA; V: TRBV10-2; CDR3: ASSEGSYTEAF
D: NA; V: TRBV2; CDR3: ASNRDAGYGYT
D: NA; V: TRBV15; CDR3: ATSSQLHDFQETQY
D: TRBD1; V: TRBV2; CDR3: ASSDGTGFYEQY
D: NA; V: TRBV5-4; CDR3: ASSLDRRPYGYT
D: NA; V: TRBV4-2; CDR3: ASSQDGSSMETQY
D: NA; V: TRBV5-1; CDR3: ASSLYPPGTFPQETQY
D: TRBD1; V: TRBV7-8; CDR3: ASSSDRGYSYEQY
D: NA; V: TRBV11-3; CDR3: ASSFEGGYGYT
D: NA; V: TRBV5-1; CDR3: ASSLQDNEKLF
D: NA; V: TRBV2; CDR3: ASRSGDPETQY